The TCR beta chain described here comes from a study of cytomegalovirus exposure and HLA in healthy donors. Whole-study results and caveats: In an earlier analysis, productive rearrangement rates for most beta V segments clustered near 87% or 30%.

Primers included in the PCR were 60 Vbeta and 13 Jbeta primers. Some clones are missing from TCRdb's copy, which holds only in-frame ones; the method was immunoSEQ multiplex PCR. Of around 95,000 clones in the sample, under 80% were seen once. On this clone: Its antigen is not known.

The receptor comes from a male donor in good health and CMV-seronegative. The sample comprised PBMCs.

The CDR3 here is CASSQSIPAPLEQYF. The CDR3 bases are TGCGCCAGCAGTCAATCGATCCCAGCGCCCCTCGAGCAGTACTTC. This chain joins TRBV23-1 and TRBJ2-7; D is undetermined. TRBV23-1 is designated an ORF whose function remains uncertain. The CDR3 runs to 15 residues. Trimming cost V 0 bases and J 6 bases, with 15 bases left between them.